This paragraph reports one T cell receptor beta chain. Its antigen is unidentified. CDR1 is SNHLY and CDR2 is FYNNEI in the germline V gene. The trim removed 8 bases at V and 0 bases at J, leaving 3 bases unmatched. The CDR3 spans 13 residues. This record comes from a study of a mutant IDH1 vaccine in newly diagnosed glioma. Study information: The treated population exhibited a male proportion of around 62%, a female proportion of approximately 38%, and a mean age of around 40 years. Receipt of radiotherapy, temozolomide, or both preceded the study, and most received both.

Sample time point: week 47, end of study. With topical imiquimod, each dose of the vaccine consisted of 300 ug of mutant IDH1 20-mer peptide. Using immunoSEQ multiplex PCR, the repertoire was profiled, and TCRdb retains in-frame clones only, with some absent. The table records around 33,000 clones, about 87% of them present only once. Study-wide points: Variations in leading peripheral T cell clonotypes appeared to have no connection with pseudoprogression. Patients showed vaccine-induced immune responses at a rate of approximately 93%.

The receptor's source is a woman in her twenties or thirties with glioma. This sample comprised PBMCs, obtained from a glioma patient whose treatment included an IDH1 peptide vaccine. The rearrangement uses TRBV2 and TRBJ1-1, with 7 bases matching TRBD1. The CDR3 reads CASGTEMNTEAFF. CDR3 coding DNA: TGTGCCAGCGGGACAGAAATGAACACTGAAGCTTTCTTT. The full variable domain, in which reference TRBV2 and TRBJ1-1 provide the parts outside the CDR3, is EPEVTQTPSHQVTQMGQEVILRCVPISNHLYFYWYRQILGQKVEFLVSFYNNEISEKSEIFDDQFSVERPDGSNFTLKIRSTKLEDSAMYFCASGTEMNTEAFFGQGTRLTVV.